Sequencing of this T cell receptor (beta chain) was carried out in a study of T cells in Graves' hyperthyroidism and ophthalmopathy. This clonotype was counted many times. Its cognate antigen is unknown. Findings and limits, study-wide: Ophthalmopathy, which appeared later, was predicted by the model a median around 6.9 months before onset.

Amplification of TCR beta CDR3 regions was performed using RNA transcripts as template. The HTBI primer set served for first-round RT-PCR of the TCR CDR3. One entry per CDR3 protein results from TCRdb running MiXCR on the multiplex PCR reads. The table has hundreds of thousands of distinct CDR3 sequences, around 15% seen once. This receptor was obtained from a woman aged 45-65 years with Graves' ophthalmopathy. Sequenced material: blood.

The CDR3 DNA sequence: TGTGCCAGCTCAGTAATAGAAGGCTACGAGCAGTACTTC. It is translated as CASSVIEGYEQYF. This chain joins TRBV18 and TRBJ2-7; D unresolved. Germline values: CDR1 KGHSH, CDR2 LQKENI. This CDR3 region has 13 residues. V lost 5 bases and J lost 3, with 11 bases in between. The full variable domain, rest sourced from reference TRBV18 and TRBJ2-7, is NAGVMQNPRHLVRRRGQEARLRCSPMKGHSHVYWYRQLPEEGLKFMVYLQKENIIDESGMPKERFSAEFPKEGPSILRIQQVVRGDSAAYFCASSVIEGYEQYFGPGTRLTVT.